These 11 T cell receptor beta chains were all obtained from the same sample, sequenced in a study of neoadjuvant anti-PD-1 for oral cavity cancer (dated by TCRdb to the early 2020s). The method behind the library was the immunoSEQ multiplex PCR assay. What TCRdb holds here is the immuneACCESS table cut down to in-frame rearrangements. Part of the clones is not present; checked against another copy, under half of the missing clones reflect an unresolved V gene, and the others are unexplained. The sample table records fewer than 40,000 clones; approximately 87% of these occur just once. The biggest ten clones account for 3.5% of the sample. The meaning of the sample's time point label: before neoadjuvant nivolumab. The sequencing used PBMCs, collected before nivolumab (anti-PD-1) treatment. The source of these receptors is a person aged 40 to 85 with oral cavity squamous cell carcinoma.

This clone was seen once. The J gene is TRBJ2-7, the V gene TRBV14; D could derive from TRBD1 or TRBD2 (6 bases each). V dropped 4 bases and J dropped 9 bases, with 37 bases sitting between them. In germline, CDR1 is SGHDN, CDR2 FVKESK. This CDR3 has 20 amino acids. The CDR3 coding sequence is TGTGCCAGCAGCCTCCCGGGGTACAGGGACGTTTGGGGACTGAGGGACGGGCAGTACTTC. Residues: CASSLPGYRDVWGLRDGQYF.

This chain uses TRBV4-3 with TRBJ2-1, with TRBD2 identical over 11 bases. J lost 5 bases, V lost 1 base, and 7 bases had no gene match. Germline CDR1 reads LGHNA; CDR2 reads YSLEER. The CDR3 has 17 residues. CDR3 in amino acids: CASSQGRGTSGNNEQFF. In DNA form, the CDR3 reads TGCGCCAGCAGCCAAGGGCGGGGGACTAGCGGTAACAATGAGCAGTTCTTC.

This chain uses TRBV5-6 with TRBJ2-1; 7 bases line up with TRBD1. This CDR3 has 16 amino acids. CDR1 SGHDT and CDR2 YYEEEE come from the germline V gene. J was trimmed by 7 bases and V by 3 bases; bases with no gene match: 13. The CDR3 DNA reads TGTGCCAGCAGCTCTGTTGAGAGGGGGCCGGGGAATGAGCAGTTCTTC. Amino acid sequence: CASSSVERGPGNEQFF. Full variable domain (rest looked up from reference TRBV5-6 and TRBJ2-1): DAGVTQSPTHLIKTRGQQVTLRCSPKSGHDTVSWYQQALGQGPQFIFQYYEEEERQRGNFPDRFSGHQFPNYSSELNVNALLLGDSALYLCASSSVERGPGNEQFFGPGTRLTVL.

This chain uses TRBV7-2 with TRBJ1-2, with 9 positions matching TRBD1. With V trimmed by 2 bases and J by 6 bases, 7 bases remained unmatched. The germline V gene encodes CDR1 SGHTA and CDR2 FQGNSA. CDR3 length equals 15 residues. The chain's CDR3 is CASSLSRDRVNGYTF. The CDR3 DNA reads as TGTGCCAGCAGCTTAAGCCGGGACAGGGTGAATGGCTACACCTTC.

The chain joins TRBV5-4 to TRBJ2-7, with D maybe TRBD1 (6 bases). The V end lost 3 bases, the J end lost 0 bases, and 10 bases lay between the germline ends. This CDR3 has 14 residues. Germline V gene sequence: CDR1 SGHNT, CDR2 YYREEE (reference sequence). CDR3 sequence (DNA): TGTGCCAGCAGCTCGGACAGTAACTCCTACGAGCAGTACTTC. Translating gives CASSSDSNSYEQYF. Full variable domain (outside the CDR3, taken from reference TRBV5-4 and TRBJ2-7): ETGVTQSPTHLIKTRGQQVTLRCSSQSGHNTVSWYQQALGQGPQFIFQYYREEENGRGNFPPRFSGLQFPNYSSELNVNALELDDSALYLCASSSDSNSYEQYFGPGTRLTVT.

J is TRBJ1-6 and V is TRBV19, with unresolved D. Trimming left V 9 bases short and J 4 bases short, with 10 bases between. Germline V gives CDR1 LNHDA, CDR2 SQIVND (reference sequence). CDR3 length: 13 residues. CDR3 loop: CASSTEYNSPLHF. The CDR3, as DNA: TGTGCCAGCTCGACGGAGTATAATTCACCCCTCCACTTT.

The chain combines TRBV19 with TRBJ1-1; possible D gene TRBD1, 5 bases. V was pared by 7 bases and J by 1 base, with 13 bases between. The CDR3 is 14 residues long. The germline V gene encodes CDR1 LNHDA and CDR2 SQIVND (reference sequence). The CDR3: CASIETERNTEAFF. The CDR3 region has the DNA TGTGCCAGTATCGAGACAGAGAGGAACACTGAAGCTTTCTTT.

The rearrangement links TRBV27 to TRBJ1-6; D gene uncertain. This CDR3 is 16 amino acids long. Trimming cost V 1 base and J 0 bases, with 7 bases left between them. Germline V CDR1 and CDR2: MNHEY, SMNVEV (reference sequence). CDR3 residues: CASSLLWSSYNSPLHF. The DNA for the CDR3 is TGTGCCAGCAGTTTATTGTGGAGCTCCTATAATTCACCCCTCCACTTT.

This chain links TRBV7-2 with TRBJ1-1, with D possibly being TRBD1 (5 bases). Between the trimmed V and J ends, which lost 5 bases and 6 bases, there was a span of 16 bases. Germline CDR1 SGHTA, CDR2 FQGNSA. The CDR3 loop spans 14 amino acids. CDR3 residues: CASSEKGVFPEAFF. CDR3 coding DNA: TGTGCCAGCAGCGAGAAAGGGGTTTTCCCTGAAGCTTTCTTT.

The CDR3 spells CASSLVRGGSTDTQYF. Written as DNA, the CDR3 is TGTGCCAGCAGCTTAGTGCGGGGGGGGAGCACAGATACGCAGTATTTT. The chain links TRBV7-2 to TRBJ2-3; 9 bases line up with TRBD2. The CDR3 is 16 amino acids. CDR1 and CDR2 (germline): SGHTA, FQGNSA. V lost 1 base and J lost 0; bases outside the gene matches: 2.

CDR3 residues: CAISAMDTGELFF. CDR3 nucleotides: TGTGCCATCAGTGCCATGGACACCGGGGAGCTGTTTTTT. V usage is TRBV10-3 and J usage is TRBJ2-2; D unclear. Germline lookup yields CDR1 ENHRY and CDR2 SYGVKD. This CDR3 comprises 13 residues. Trimming cost V 4 bases and J 3 bases, with 6 bases left between them.